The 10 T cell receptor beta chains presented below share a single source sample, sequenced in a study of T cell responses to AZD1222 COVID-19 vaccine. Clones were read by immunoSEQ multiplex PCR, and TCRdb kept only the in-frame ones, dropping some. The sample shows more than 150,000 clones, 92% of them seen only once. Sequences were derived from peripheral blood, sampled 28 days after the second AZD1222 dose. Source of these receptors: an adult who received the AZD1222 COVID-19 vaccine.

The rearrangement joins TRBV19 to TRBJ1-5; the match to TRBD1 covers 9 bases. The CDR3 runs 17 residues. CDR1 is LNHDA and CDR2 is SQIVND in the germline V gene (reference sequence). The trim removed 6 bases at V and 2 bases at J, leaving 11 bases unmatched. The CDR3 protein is CASSEPQGAIGNQPQHF. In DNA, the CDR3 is TGTGCCAGTAGCGAACCACAGGGGGCGATTGGCAATCAGCCCCAGCATTTT.

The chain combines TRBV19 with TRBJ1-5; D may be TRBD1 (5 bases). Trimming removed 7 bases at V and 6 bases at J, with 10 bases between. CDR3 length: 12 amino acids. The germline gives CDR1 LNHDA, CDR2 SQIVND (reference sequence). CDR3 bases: TGTGCCAGTATTGGGGGGGGTCAGCCCCAGCATTTT. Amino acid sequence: CASIGGGQPQHF.

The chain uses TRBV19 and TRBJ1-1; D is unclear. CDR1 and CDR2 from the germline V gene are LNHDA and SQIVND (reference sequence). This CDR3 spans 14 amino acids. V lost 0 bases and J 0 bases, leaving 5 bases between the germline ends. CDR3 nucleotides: TGTGCCAGTAGTATAGACAGCTTGAACACTGAAGCTTTCTTT. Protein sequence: CASSIDSLNTEAFF.

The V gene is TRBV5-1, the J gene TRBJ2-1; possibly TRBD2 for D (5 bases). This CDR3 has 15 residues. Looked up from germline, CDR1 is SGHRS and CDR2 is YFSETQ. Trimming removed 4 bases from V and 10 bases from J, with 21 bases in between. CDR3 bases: TGCGCCAGCAGCCCCCTCGGTATGGGAGAATTAGAGCAGTTCTTC. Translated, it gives CASSPLGMGELEQFF.

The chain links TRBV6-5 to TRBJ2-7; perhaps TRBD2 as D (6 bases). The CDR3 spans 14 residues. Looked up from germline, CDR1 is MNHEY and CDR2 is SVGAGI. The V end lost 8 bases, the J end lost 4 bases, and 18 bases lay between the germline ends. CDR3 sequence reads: CASVWAGSGYEQYF. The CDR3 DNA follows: TGTGCCAGCGTATGGGCGGGATCGGGTTACGAGCAGTACTTC.

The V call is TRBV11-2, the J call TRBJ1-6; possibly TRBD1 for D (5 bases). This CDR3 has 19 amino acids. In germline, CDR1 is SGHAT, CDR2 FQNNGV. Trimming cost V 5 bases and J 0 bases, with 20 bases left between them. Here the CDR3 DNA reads TGTGCCAGCAGCACCTCCCGACAGTCTATTAGCTCCTATAATTCACCCCTCCACTTT. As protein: CASSTSRQSISSYNSPLHF. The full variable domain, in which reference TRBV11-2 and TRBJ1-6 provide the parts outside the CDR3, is EAGVAQSPRYKIIEKRQSVAFWCNPISGHATLYWYQQILGQGPKLLIQFQNNGVVDDSQLPKDRFSAERLKGVDSTLKIQPAKLEDSAVYLCASSTSRQSISSYNSPLHFGNGTRLTVT.

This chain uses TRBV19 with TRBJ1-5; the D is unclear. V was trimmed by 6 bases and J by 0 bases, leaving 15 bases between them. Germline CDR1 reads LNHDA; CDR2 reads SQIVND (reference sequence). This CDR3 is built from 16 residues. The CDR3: CASSLDAASSNQPQHF. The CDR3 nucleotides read TGTGCCAGTAGCCTCGATGCAGCTAGTAGCAATCAGCCCCAGCATTTT. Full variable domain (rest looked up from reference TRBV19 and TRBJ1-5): DGGITQSPKYLFRKEGQNVTLSCEQNLNHDAMYWYRQDPGQGLRLIYYSQIVNDFQKGDIAEGYSVSREKKESFPLTVTSAQKNPTAFYLCASSLDAASSNQPQHFGDGTRLSIL.

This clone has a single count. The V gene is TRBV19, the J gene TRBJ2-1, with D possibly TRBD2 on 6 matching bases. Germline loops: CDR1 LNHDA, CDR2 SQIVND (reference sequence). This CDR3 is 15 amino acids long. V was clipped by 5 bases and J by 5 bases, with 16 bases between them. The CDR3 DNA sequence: TGTGCCAGTAGTCCTCGCGTTGGGGGGAACAATGAGCAGTTCTTC. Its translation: CASSPRVGGNNEQFF.

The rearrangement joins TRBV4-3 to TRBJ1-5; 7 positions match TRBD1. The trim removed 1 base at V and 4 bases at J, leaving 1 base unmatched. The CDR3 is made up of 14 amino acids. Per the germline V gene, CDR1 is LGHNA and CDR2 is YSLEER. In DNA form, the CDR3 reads TGCGCCAGCAGCCAAGGACAGGGAAATCAGCCCCAGCATTTT. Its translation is CASSQGQGNQPQHF.

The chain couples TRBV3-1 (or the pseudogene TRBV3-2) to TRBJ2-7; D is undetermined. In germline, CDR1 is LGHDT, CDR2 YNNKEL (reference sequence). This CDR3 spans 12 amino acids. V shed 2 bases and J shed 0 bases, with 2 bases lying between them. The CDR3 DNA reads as TGTGCCAGCAGCCAACGCTCCTACGAGCAGTACTTC. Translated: CASSQRSYEQYF.